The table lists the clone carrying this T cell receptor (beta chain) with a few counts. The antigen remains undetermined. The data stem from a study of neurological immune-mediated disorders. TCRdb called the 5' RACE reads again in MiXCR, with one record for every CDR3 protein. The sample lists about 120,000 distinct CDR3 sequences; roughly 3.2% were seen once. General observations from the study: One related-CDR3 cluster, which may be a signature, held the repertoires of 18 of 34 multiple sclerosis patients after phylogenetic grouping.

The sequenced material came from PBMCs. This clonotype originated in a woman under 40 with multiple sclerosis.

The CDR3 DNA reads as TGCGCCAGCAGCCAAGGTCCTAGCGGGAACTACGAGCAGTACTTC. Its protein is CASSQGPSGNYEQYF. V usage is TRBV4-3 and J usage is TRBJ2-7; TRBD2 aligns across 9 bases. Germline V gene sequence: CDR1 LGHNA, CDR2 YSLEER. There are 15 residues in the CDR3. The V and J ends lost 1 base and 3 bases, in that order; junction bases with no gene match: 4.